Listed here is a single TCR beta chain. What it binds is unknown. There were no patients who had received any treatment before thyroid surgery. Source study methods: A classifier of distant metastasis in papillary thyroid cancer was built from CDR3 differences (across clinicopathological groups). TCRdb called clones again from the PCR reads with MiXCR. TCRdb's processing, not the authors', yielded these V and J calls. The sample holds some 45,000 clones, 9.5% to 13% seen once. The entry originates in a study of metastatic and nonmetastatic thyroid tumors. Study overall: For malignant and benign thyroid patients, tumor or nodule tissue and blood were the sources whose repertoires were compared.

Study-wide results and limits: A significant increase in TCR beta diversity was reportedly seen in malignant thyroid tumors relative to benign nodules, in blood and tumor.

Between the trimmed V and J ends, which lost 8 bases and 6 bases, there was a span of 16 bases. Germline lookup yields CDR1 DFQATT and CDR2 SNEGSKA (reference sequence). The CDR3 spans 13 residues. This receptor was obtained from a male donor with papillary thyroid cancer or a benign thyroid nodule (not recorded which). Some clones in this sample may be carry-over from other donors' samples. The chain links TRBV20-1 to TRBJ2-2; D could derive from TRBD1 or TRBD2 (5 bases each). The specimen sequenced was blood. The CDR3 DNA reads TGCAGTACTACTACATGGGACCCCGGGGAGCTGTTTTTT. Encoded protein: CSTTTWDPGELFF.